The rows below give T cell receptor beta chains drawn from one sample of a study of identical twins. TCRdb redid the calling of the 5' RACE reads with MiXCR, one entry per CDR3 protein. The sample carries 510,000 or so distinct CDR3 sequences, over 12% recorded once. These records were also assigned to another study, of yellow fever vaccine responses in identical twins.

The material sequenced was CD4+ T cells sorted from blood. These receptors were obtained from a woman between 18 and 30 years old in good health. CDR3s include the opening cysteine and the closing phenylalanine or tryptophan. A D gene is named only where the DNA matches it firmly. Size is stated for part of the rows, as once, few or many counts, or as a class when the clone is expanded.

size	D	J	V	CDR3	DNA
few	TRBD1	TRBJ1-4	TRBV28	CASSKTGLAKLFF	TGTGCCAGCAGTAAGACAGGGCTTGCAAAACTGTTTTTT
-	TRBD1	TRBJ2-7	TRBV12-5	CASGLTRDRVYEQYF	TGTGCTAGTGGTTTGACCCGGGACAGGGTCTACGAGCAGTACTTC
-	-	TRBJ2-3	TRBV24-1	CATSEASGTASTDTQYF	TGTGCCACCAGTGAGGCCTCCGGGACGGCTAGCACAGATACGCAGTATTTT
-	-	TRBJ2-5	TRBV24-1	CATSGWPQKETQYF	TGTGCCACCAGTGGCTGGCCACAGAAGGAGACCCAGTACTTC
-	-	TRBJ2-1	TRBV3-1	CASSQEAGISYNEQFF	TGTGCCAGCAGCCAAGAGGCGGGGATATCCTACAATGAGCAGTTCTTC
-	TRBD2	TRBJ2-1	TRBV7-3	CASSLLGLAAYNEQFF	TGTGCCAGCAGCTTACTTGGGCTAGCGGCATACAATGAGCAGTTCTTC
-	TRBD1	TRBJ1-6	TRBV5-4	CASSSKQGADSPLHF	TGTGCCAGCAGCTCCAAACAGGGGGCGGACTCACCCCTCCACTTT
-	TRBD2	TRBJ2-4	TRBV28	CASSTAGDDIQYF	TGTGCCAGCAGTACGGCGGGAGATGACATTCAGTACTTC
-	TRBD1	TRBJ2-4	TRBV29-1	CSASGTGGAKNIQYF	TGCAGCGCCTCCGGGACAGGTGGGGCCAAAAACATTCAGTACTTC
-	-	TRBJ2-2	TRBV10-3	CAISPDNTGELFF	TGTGCCATCAGCCCAGATAACACCGGGGAGCTGTTTTTT
-	TRBD1	TRBJ1-5	TRBV5-8	CASRAGQANQPQHF	TGTGCCAGCCGGGCCGGACAGGCGAATCAGCCCCAGCATTTT
-	-	TRBJ1-1	TRBV11-3	CASAPPRRGRTEAFF	TGTGCCAGCGCGCCCCCCCGTAGGGGGAGGACTGAAGCTTTCTTT
-	TRBD2	TRBJ2-1	TRBV5-1	CASTASGRGSYNEQFF	TGCGCCAGCACGGCTAGCGGGAGGGGATCCTACAATGAGCAGTTCTTC
many	-	TRBJ1-2	TRBV12-3/TRBV12-4	CASSFIGDGYTF	TGTGCCAGCAGTTTCATAGGGGATGGCTACACCTTC
few	-	TRBJ2-1	TRBV7-2	CASSFYPGPYNEQFF	TGTGCCAGCAGCTTCTATCCCGGCCCCTACAATGAGCAGTTCTTC
many	-	TRBJ2-3	TRBV5-1	CASSLARGGTDTQYF	TGCGCCAGCAGCTTGGCCAGGGGGGGCACAGATACGCAGTATTTT
-	-	TRBJ2-1	TRBV25-1	CASSKPGHPYNEQFF	TGTGCCAGCAGTAAACCGGGACACCCCTACAATGAGCAGTTCTTC
-	-	TRBJ1-1	TRBV12-3/TRBV12-4	CASSLKENTEAFF	TGTGCCAGCAGTTTAAAGGAGAACACTGAAGCTTTCTTT
few	TRBD1	TRBJ1-1	TRBV5-1	CASSLMTGGVGTEAFF	TGCGCCAGCAGCTTGATGACAGGGGGCGTTGGCACTGAAGCTTTCTTT
many	-	TRBJ1-6	TRBV5-1	CASSLADSGNSPLHF	TGCGCCAGCAGCTTGGCAGACAGCGGTAATTCACCCCTCCACTTT
-	TRBD2	TRBJ2-3	TRBV6-2/TRBV6-3	CASRGGLAGGSTDTQYF	TGTGCCAGCAGGGGTGGTCTAGCGGGGGGGAGCACAGATACGCAGTATTTT
few	-	TRBJ2-2	TRBV24-1	CATRRGANTGELFF	TGTGCCACTCGTAGGGGGGCGAACACCGGGGAGCTGTTTTTT
many	TRBD1	TRBJ2-1	TRBV24-1	CATPGQGAVNEQFF	TGTGCCACCCCCGGACAGGGGGCGGTCAATGAGCAGTTCTTC
-	-	TRBJ2-3	TRBV9	CASSVVYPTDTQYF	TGTGCCAGCAGCGTAGTTTATCCCACAGATACGCAGTATTTT
few	-	TRBJ2-1	TRBV20-1	CSAPESGYSYNEQFF	TGCAGTGCTCCCGAGAGCGGGTACTCCTACAATGAGCAGTTCTTC
-	TRBD2	TRBJ2-3	TRBV28	CASQPPGTSGSLGADTQYF	TGTGCCAGCCAACCCCCAGGGACTAGCGGGAGTTTGGGGGCAGATACGCAGTATTTT
few	TRBD2	TRBJ2-1	TRBV6-1	CASRGGPGGRIEQFF	TGTGCCAGCAGGGGGGGTCCGGGAGGAAGGATTGAGCAGTTCTTC
-	-	TRBJ2-5	TRBV28	CASSFTGRFETQYF	TGTGCCAGCAGTTTCACAGGGAGGTTCGAGACCCAGTACTTC
-	TRBD2	TRBJ2-3	TRBV5-1	CASSLASGGRGTDTQYF	TGCGCCAGCAGCTTGGCTAGCGGGGGGCGGGGCACAGATACGCAGTATTTT
few	-	TRBJ2-3	TRBV5-6	CASSTGVDTQYF	TGTGCCAGCAGCACCGGAGTAGATACGCAGTATTTT
-	-	TRBJ1-1	TRBV7-8	CAINPRGSMNTEAFF	TGTGCCATCAACCCTCGAGGGAGCATGAACACTGAAGCTTTCTTT
-	TRBD2	TRBJ2-7	TRBV5-1	CASSFTPGLAGDEQYF	TGCGCCAGCAGCTTCACGCCGGGACTAGCGGGAGACGAGCAGTACTTC
few	-	TRBJ2-4	TRBV3-1	CASSQAGTASLGAKNIQYF	TGTGCCAGCAGCCAAGCCGGGACCGCATCCCTTGGAGCCAAAAACATTCAGTACTTC
few	-	TRBJ1-1	TRBV6-5	CASSWSDLNTEAFF	TGTGCCAGCAGTTGGTCCGACCTGAACACTGAAGCTTTCTTT
few	-	TRBJ1-1	TRBV7-8	CASRPDRGVEAFF	TGTGCCAGCAGACCTGATCGGGGGGTTGAAGCTTTCTTT